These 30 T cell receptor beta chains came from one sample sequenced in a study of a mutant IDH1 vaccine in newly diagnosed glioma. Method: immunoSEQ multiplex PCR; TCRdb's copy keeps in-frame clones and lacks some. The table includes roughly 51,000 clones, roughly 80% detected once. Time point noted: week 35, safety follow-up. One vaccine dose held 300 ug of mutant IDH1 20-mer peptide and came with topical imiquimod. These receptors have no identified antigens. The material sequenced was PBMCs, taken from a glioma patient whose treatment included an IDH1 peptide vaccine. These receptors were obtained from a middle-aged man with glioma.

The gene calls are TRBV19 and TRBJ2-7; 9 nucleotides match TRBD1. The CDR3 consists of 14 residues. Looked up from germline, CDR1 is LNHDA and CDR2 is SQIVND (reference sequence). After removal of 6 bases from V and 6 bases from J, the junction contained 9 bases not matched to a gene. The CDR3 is CASRYSMDRGEQYF. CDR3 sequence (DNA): TGTGCCAGTAGATACTCCATGGACAGGGGCGAGCAGTACTTC.

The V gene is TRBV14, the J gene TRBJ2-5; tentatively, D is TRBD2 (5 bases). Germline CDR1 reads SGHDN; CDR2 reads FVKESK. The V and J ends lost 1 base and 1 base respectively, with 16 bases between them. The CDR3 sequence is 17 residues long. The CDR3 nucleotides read TGTGCCAGCAGCCAAGGGCGGGCAGCCGTAGGCCAAGAGACCCAGTACTTC. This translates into CASSQGRAAVGQETQYF.

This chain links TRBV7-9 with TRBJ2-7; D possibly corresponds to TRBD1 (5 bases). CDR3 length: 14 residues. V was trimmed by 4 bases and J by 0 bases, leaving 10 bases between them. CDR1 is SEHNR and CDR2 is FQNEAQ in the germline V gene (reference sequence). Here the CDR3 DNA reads TGTGCCAGCAGCTCGACAGTCGACTCCTACGAGCAGTACTTC. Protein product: CASSSTVDSYEQYF.

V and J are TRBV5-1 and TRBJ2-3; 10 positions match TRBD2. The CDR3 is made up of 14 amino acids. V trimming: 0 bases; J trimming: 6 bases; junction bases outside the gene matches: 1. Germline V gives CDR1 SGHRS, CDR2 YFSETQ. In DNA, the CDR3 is TGCGCCAGCAGCTTGGTAGCGGGGGGTGATACGCAGTATTTT. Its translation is CASSLVAGGDTQYF.

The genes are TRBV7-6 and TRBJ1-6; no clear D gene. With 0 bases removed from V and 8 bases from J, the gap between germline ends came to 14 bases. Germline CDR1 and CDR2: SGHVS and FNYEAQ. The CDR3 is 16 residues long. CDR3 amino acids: CASSLAASLRDSPLHF. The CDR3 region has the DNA TGTGCCAGCAGCTTAGCTGCTTCCCTTCGGGATTCACCCCTCCACTTT.

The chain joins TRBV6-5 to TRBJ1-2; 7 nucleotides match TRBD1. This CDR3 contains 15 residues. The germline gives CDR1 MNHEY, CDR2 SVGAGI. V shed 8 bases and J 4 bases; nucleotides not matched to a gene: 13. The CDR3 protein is CASAVPQGEIYGYTF. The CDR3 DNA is TGTGCCAGCGCAGTCCCCCAGGGGGAAATCTATGGCTACACCTTC.

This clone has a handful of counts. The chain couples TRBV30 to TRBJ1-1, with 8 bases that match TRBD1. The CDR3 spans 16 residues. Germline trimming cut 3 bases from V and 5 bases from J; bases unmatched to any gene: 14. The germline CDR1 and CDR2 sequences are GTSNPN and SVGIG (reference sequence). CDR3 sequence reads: CAWRPHRQGLGTEAFF. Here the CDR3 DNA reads TGTGCCTGGAGGCCCCACCGACAGGGGTTGGGAACTGAAGCTTTCTTT.

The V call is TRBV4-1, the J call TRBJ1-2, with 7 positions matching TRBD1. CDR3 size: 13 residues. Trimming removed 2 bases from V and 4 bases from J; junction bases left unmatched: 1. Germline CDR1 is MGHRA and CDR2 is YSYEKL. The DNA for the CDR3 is TGCGCCAGCAGCCAACCAGGGGGCTATGGCTACACCTTC. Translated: CASSQPGGYGYTF.

The CDR3 region has the DNA TGTGCCAGCAGTGTAGGGACAGGGTACGAGCAGTACTTC. The encoded protein is CASSVGTGYEQYF. The V call is TRBV25-1, the J call TRBJ2-7, with 9 bases identical to TRBD1. The V segment lost 4 bases and the J segment 4 bases; nucleotides outside the gene matches: 2. This CDR3 is built from 13 residues. The germline V gene has CDR1 MGHDK and CDR2 SYGVNS.

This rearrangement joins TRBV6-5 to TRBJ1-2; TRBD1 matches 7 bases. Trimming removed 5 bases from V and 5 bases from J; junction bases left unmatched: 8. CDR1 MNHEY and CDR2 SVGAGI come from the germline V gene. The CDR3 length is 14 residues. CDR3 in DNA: TGTGCCAGCAGTCCAACAGGGGTTATATATGGCTACACCTTC. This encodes CASSPTGVIYGYTF.

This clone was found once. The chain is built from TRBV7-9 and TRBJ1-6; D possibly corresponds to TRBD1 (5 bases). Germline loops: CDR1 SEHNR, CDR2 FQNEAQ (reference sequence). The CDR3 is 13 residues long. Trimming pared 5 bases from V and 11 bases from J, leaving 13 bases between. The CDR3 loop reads CASSPAGTPPLHF. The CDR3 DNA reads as TGTGCCAGCAGCCCCGCCGGGACGCCACCCCTCCACTTT.

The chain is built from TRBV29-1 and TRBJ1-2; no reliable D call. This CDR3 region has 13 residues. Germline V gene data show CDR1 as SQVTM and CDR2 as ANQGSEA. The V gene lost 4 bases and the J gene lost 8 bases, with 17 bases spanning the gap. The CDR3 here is CSVAPLSLEGYTF. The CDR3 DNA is TGCAGCGTTGCCCCTTTATCCCTCGAGGGCTACACCTTC.

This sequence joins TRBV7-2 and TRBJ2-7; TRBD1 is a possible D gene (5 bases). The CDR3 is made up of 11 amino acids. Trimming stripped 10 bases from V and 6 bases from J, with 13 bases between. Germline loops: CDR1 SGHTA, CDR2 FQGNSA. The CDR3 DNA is TGTGCCACCTCCGTCAGGGCCGAGCAGTACTTC. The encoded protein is CATSVRAEQYF.

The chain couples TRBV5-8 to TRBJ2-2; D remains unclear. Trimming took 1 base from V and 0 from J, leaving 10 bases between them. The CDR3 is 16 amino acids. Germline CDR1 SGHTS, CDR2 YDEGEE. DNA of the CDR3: TGTGCCAGCAGCTTGTTTGAGTTCGCGAACACCGGGGAGCTGTTTTTT. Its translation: CASSLFEFANTGELFF. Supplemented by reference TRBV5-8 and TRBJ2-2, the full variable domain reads EAGVTQSPTHLIKTRGQQATLRCSPISGHTSVYWYQQALGLGLQFLLWYDEGEERNRGNFPPRFSGRQFPNYSSELNVNALELEDSALYLCASSLFEFANTGELFFGEGSRLTVL.

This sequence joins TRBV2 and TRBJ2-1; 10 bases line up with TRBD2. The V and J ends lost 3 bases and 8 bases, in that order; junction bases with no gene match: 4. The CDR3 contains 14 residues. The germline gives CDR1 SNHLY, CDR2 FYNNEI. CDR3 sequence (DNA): TGTGCCAGCAGTGAGGGGCTAGCGGGGGATGAGCAGTTCTTC. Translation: CASSEGLAGDEQFF. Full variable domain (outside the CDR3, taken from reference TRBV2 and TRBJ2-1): EPEVTQTPSHQVTQMGQEVILRCVPISNHLYFYWYRQILGQKVEFLVSFYNNEISEKSEIFDDQFSVERPDGSNFTLKIRSTKLEDSAMYFCASSEGLAGDEQFFGPGTRLTVL.

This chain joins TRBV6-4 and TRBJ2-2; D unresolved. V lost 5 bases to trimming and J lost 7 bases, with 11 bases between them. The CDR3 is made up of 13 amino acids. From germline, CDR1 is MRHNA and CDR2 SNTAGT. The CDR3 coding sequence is TGTGCCAGCAGTAAAGCCCCGGGCGGGGAGCTGTTTTTT. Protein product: CASSKAPGGELFF.

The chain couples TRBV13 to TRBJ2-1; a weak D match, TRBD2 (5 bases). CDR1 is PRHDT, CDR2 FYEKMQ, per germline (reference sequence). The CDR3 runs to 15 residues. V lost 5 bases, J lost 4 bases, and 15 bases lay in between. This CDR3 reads CASSLNPGMYNEQFF. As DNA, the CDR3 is TGTGCCAGCAGCCTAAACCCGGGGATGTACAATGAGCAGTTCTTC. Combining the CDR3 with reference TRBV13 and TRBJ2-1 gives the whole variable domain AAGVIQSPRHLIKEKRETATLKCYPIPRHDTVYWYQQGPGQDPQFLISFYEKMQSDKGSIPDRFSAQQFSDYHSELNMSSLELGDSALYFCASSLNPGMYNEQFFGPGTRLTVL.

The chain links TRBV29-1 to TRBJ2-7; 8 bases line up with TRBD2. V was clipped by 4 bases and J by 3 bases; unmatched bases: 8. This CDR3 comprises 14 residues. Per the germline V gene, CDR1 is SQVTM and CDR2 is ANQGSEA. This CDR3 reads CSVVLPGGNYEQYF. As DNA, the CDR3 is TGCAGCGTTGTGTTACCGGGGGGGAACTACGAGCAGTACTTC.

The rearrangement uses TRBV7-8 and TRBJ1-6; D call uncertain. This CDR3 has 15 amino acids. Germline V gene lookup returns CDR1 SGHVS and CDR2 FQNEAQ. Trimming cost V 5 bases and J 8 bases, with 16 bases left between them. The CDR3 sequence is CASSPRTANDSPLHF. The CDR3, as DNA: TGTGCCAGCAGCCCGAGGACTGCGAATGATTCACCCCTCCACTTT. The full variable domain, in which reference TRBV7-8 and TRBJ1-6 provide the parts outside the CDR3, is GAGVSQSPRYKVAKRGQDVALRCDPISGHVSLFWYQQALGQGPEFLTYFQNEAQLDKSGLPSDRFFAERPEGSVSTLKIQRTQQEDSAVYLCASSPRTANDSPLHFGNGTRLTVT.

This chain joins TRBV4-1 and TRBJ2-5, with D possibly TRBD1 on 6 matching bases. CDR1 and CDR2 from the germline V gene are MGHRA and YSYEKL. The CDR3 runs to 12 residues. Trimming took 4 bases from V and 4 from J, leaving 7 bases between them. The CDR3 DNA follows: TGCGCCAGCAGCCCCAGGGGAGAGACCCAGTACTTC. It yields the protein CASSPRGETQYF.

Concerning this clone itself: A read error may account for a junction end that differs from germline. For the CDR3, the DNA is TGTGCCAGCAGTTACGAGGGGGGCTCCCACAATGAGCAGTTCTTC. Amino acids: CASSYEGGSHNEQFF. The J gene is TRBJ2-1, the V gene TRBV6-5; D assignment may be TRBD1 or TRBD2 (6 bases each). The CDR3 covers 15 residues. Germline values: CDR1 MNHEY, CDR2 SVGAGI.

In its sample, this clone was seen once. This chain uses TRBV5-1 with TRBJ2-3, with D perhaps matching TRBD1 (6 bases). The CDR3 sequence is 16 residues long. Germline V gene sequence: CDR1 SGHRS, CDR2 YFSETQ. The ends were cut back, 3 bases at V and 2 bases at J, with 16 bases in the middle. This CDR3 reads CASSYNRAIHTDTQYF. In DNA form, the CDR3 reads TGCGCCAGCAGCTACAACAGGGCCATCCACACAGATACGCAGTATTTT.

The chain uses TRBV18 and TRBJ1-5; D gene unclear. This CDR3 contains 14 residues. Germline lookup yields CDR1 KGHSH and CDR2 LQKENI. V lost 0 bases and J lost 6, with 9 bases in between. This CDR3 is CASSPPPSGQPQHF. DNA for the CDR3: TGTGCCAGCTCACCACCCCCTTCGGGTCAGCCCCAGCATTTT.

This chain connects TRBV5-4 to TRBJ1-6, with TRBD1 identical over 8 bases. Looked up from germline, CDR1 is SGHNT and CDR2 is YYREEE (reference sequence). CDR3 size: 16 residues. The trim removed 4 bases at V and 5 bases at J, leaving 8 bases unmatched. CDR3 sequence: CASSPTRGRNNSPLHF. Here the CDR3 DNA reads TGTGCCAGCAGCCCAACCAGGGGGCGGAATAATTCACCCCTCCACTTT. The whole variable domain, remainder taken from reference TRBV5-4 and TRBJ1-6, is ETGVTQSPTHLIKTRGQQVTLRCSSQSGHNTVSWYQQALGQGPQFIFQYYREEENGRGNFPPRFSGLQFPNYSSELNVNALELDDSALYLCASSPTRGRNNSPLHFGNGTRLTVT.

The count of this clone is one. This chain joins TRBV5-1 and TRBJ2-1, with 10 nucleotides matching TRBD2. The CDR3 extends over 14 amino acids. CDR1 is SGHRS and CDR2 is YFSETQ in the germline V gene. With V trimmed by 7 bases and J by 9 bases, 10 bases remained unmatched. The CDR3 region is CASYKAGGEVEQFF. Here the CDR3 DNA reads TGCGCCAGCTACAAAGCGGGGGGGGAGGTTGAGCAGTTCTTC.

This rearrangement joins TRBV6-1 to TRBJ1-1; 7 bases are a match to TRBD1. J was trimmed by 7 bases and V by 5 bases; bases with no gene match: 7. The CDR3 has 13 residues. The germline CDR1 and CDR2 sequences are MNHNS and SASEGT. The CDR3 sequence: CASSLPGGVEAFF. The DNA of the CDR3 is TGTGCCAGCAGTCTACCAGGGGGAGTTGAAGCTTTCTTT.

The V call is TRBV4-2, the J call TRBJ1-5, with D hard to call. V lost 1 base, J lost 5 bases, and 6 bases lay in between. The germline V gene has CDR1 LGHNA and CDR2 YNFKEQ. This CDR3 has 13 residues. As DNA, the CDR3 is TGTGCCAGCAGCCAAGGGGCAGATCAGCCCCAGCATTTT. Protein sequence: CASSQGADQPQHF.

CDR3 residues: CATSRDSLYTGELFF. In DNA form, the CDR3 reads TGTGCCACCAGCAGAGACAGCTTATACACCGGGGAGCTGTTTTTT. V usage is TRBV15 and J usage is TRBJ2-2; D ambiguous. V was cut by 0 bases and J by 3 bases, with 8 bases left in between. The germline gives CDR1 LNHNV, CDR2 YYDKDF (reference sequence). The CDR3 loop spans 15 amino acids.

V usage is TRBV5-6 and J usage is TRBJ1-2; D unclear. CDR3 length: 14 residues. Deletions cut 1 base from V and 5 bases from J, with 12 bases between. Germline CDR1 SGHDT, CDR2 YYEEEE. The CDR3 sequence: CASSLKGFWYGYTF. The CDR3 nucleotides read TGTGCCAGCAGCTTGAAGGGATTTTGGTATGGCTACACCTTC.

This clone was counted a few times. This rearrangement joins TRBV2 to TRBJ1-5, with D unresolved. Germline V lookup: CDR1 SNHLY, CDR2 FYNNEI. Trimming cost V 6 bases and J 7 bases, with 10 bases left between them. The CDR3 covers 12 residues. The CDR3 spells CASSDGGQPQHF. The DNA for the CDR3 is TGTGCCAGCAGCGATGGTGGCCAGCCCCAGCATTTT.